This TCR beta chain was identified in a study of OX40 agonist ivuxolimab in advanced cancers. Describing the broader study: Ivuxolimab was a fully human IgG2 agonistic monoclonal antibody targeting the costimulatory receptor OX40 (CD134). Partial responses occurred in three dose-escalation patients: two with cutaneous melanoma and one with hepatocellular carcinoma. The dose-escalation cohort was about 87% male with a mean age of about 60 years, ranging from 23 to 79. Prior anti-PD-1, anti-PD-L1 or anti-CTLA-4 therapy was permitted, and checkpoint inhibitors had been received by roughly 40% of dose-escalation patients. Intravenous ivuxolimab was administered to patients every 2 weeks at six dose levels: 0.01, 0.1, 0.3, 1.5, 3 and 10 mg/kg. The paper covers the monotherapy dose-escalation part of the phase I ivuxolimab trial, which included N of about 56 patients. Peripheral TCRbeta sequencing was intended to test whether TCR sequence diversity was altered and clonal T-cell expansion was caused by ivuxolimab. Among the approximately 54 dose-escalation patients, approximately 20 had hepatocellular carcinoma, some 15 melanoma, 9 renal cell carcinoma and 9 head and neck cancer.

Genomic DNA was isolated from the sorted cells so that the TCRbeta CDR3 region could be sequenced. The immunoSEQ Assay was used to sequence the TCRbeta CDR3 regions. In its TCRdb copy, this immuneACCESS table keeps in-frame sequences only and misses some clones. Where compared with another copy, unresolved V genes explain less than half of these, and the others have no known cause. The table for this sample lists tens of thousands of clones; 91% of them were counted only once. 14% of the sample is in the top ten clones. The paper's findings and limits, for the study overall: Low levels of normalized T-cell clonal expansion were also seen in some nonresponding patients. At doses of 0.1 to 3.0 mg/kg, clonal expansion of both CD4+ and CD8+ T cells in blood was seen between baseline and week 6. After ivuxolimab, expanded clones were on average more numerous among CD8+ T cells than among CD4+ T cells. In partial responders in the 0.1-3.0 mg/kg groups, normalized peripheral clonal expansion was found to be among the lowest, especially among CD8+ T cells. The antigen specificity of the peripheral T cells that underwent clonal expansion was not determined.

This clone was detected only a few times. The antigen it recognizes is unknown. Base qualities are not at hand, and no much larger clone is one base apart. The trial excluded patients who had a history of autoimmune disease or who were on systemic immunosuppression. Peripheral blood for TCR sequencing was collected from all dose cohorts at baseline, on cycle 4 day 1, and on cycle 7 day 1. The samples were drawn from a first-in-human, open-label, multicenter phase I dose-escalation trial of ivuxolimab. The trial enrolled adults with locally advanced or metastatic head and neck squamous cell, hepatocellular, melanoma or renal cell carcinoma. Before TCR sequencing, CD4+ T cells and CD8+ T cells were sorted from peripheral blood as separate populations. The sequence derives from an adult with an advanced solid tumor such as melanoma, head and neck, liver or kidney cancer. The sample here was CD4+ or CD8+ T cells sorted from blood, taken in a trial of the OX40 agonist ivuxolimab.

In nucleotides, the sequence is TGTGCCAGCAGTCAGGGGGATCGGCAGCCCCAGCATTTT. Its translation reads: CASSQGDRQPQHF. The V and J segments used are TRBV2 and TRBJ1-5, with 7 bases in between that match TRBD1. There are 13 amino acids in the CDR3, from cysteine to phenylalanine inclusive. The retained sequence is limited to the CDR3, 39 bases, with the frame set at the first base. As encoded in the germline V gene, CDR1 is SNHLY while CDR2 is FYNNEI. At the junction V is shortened by 5 bases and J by 7 bases; bases outside the gene matches: 5.